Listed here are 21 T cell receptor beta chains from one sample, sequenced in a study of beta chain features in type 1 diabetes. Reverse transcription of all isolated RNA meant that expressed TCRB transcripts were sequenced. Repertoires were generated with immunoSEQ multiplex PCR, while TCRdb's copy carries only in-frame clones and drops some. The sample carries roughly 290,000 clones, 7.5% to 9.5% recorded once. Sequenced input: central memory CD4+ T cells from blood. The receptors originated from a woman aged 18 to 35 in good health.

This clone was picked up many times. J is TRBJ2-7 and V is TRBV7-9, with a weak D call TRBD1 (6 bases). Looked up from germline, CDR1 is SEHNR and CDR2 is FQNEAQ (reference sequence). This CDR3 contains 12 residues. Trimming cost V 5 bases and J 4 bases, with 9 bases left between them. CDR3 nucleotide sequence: TGTGCCAGCAGCGCACAGGGTTACGAGCAGTACTTC. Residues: CASSAQGYEQYF.

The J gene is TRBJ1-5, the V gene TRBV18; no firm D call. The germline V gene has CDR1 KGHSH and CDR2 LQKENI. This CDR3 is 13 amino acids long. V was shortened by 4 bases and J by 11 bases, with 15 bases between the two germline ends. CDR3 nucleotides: TGTGCCAGCTCACAGGCTGGGGTGGAGGCCCAGCATTTT. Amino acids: CASSQAGVEAQHF.

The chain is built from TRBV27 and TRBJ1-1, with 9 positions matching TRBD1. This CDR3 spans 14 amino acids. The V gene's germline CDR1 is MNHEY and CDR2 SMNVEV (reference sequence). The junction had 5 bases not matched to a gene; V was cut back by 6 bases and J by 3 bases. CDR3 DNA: TGTGCCAGCAGCAACGGACAGGGGCACACTGAAGCTTTCTTT. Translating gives CASSNGQGHTEAFF.

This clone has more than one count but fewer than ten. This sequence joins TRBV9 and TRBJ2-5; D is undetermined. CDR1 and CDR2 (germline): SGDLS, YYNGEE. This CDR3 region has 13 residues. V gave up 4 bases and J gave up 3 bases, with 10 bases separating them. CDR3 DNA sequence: TGTGCCAGCAGCCCTCACCCTGAAGAGACCCAGTACTTC. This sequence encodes CASSPHPEETQYF.

Written as DNA, the CDR3 is TGTGCCAGCAGCCCTCGACAGGGCTCCCAAGAGACCCAGTACTTC. It encodes CASSPRQGSQETQYF. The chain uses TRBV11-2 and TRBJ2-5; 7 bases match TRBD1. The ends lost 5 bases at V and 1 base at J; junction bases unmatched: 7. The CDR3 length is 15 residues. Germline lookup yields CDR1 SGHAT and CDR2 FQNNGV.

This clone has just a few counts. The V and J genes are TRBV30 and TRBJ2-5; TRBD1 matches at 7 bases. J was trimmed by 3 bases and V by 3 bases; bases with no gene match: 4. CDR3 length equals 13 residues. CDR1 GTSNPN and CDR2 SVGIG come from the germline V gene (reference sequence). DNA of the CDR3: TGTGCCTGGAGGGGACAGCCAAAAGAGACCCAGTACTTC. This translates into CAWRGQPKETQYF.

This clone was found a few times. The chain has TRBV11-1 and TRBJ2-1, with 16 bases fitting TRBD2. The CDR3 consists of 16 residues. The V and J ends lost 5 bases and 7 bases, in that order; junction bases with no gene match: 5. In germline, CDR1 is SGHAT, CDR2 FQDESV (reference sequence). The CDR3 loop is CASSPGTSGRANEQFF. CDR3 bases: TGTGCCAGCAGCCCCGGGACTAGCGGGAGGGCAAATGAGCAGTTCTTC. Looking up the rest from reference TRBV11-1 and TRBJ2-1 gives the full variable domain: EAEVAQSPRYKITEKSQAVAFWCDPISGHATLYWYRQILGQGPELLVQFQDESVVDDSQLPKDRFSAERLKGVDSTLKIQPAELGDSAMYLCASSPGTSGRANEQFFGPGTRLTVL.

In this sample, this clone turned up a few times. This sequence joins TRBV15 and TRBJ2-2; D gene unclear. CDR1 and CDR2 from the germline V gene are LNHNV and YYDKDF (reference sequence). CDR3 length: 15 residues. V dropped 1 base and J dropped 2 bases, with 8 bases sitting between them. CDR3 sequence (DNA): TGTGCCACCAGCAGAGTAGCAGCCAACACCGGGGAGCTGTTTTTT. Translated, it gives CATSRVAANTGELFF.

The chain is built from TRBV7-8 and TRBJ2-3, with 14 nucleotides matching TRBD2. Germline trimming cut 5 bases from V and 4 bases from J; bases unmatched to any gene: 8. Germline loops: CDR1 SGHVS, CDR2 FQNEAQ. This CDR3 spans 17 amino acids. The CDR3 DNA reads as TGTGCCAGCAGCACCACCGGGACTAGCGGGAGATCAGATACGCAGTATTTT. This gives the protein CASSTTGTSGRSDTQYF.

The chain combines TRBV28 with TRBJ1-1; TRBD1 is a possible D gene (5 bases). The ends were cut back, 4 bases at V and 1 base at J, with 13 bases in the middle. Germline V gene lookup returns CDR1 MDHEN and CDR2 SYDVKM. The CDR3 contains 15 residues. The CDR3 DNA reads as TGTGCCAGCAGTTCCGGAGGGGATCCGAACACTGAAGCTTTCTTT. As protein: CASSSGGDPNTEAFF.

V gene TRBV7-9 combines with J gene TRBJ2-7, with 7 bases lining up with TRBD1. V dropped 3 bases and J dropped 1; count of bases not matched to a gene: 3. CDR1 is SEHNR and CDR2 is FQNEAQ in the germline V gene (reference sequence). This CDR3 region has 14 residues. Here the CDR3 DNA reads TGTGCCAGCAGCTTTTGGGACAGATCCTACGAGCAGTACTTC. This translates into CASSFWDRSYEQYF.

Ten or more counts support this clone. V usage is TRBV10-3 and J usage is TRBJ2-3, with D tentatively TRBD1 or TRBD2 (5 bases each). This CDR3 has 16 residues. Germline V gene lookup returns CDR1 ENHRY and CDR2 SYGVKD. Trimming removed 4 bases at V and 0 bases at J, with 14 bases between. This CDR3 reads CAISAGAPGSTDTQYF. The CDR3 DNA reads TGTGCCATCAGTGCCGGGGCCCCGGGGAGCACAGATACGCAGTATTTT.

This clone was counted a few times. The CDR3 loop is CASSGGGQVYEQYF. DNA for the CDR3: TGTGCCAGCAGCGGAGGAGGACAGGTCTACGAGCAGTACTTC. The chain is built from TRBV7-2 and TRBJ2-5; 7 nucleotides match TRBD1. The J call may be in error: the DNA end matches TRBJ2-7 better. This CDR3 is built from 14 residues. From germline, CDR1 is SGHTA and CDR2 FQGNSA.

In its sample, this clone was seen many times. The CDR3 nucleotides read TGTGCCAGCTCACCACCGGTGGGGCGCGGCCCCTACAATGAGCAGTTCTTC. Translating it yields CASSPPVGRGPYNEQFF. V gene TRBV18 combines with J gene TRBJ2-1, with TRBD1 as a possible D gene (5 bases). Trimming stripped 0 bases from V and 2 bases from J, with 14 bases between. CDR3 length: 17 residues. The germline gives CDR1 KGHSH, CDR2 LQKENI.

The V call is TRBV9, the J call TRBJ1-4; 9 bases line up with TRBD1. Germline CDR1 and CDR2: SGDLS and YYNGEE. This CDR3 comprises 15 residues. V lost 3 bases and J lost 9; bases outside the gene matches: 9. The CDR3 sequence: CASSAIPGQGQKLFF. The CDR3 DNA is TGTGCCAGCAGCGCAATTCCGGGACAGGGACAAAAACTGTTTTTT.

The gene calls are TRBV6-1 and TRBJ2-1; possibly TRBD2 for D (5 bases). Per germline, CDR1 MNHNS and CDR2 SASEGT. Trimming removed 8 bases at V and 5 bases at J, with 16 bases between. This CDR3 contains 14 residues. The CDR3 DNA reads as TGTGCCAGCCTTCTGGGCGGGCCTAACAATGAGCAGTTCTTC. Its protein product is CASLLGGPNNEQFF.

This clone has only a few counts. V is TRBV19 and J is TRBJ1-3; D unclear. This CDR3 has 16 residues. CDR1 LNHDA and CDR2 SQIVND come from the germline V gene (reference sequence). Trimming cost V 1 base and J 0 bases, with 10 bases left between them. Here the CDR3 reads CASSIGHVNSGNTIYF. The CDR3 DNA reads TGTGCCAGTAGTATAGGGCACGTGAACTCTGGAAACACCATATATTTT.

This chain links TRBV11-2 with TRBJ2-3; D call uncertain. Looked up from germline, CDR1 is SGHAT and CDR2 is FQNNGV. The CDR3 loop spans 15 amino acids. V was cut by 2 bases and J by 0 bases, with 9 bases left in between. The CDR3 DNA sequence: TGTGCCAGCAGCTTAACGTTGCGGAGCACAGATACGCAGTATTTT. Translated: CASSLTLRSTDTQYF.

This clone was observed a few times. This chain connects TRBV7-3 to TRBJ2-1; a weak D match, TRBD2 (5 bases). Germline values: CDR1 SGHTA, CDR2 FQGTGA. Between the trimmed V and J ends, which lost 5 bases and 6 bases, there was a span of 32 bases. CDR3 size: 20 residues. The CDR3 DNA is TGTGCCAGCAGCCTAGGGAGCCCGGGTCTGGCCTCACAGAGAGGCAATGAGCAGTTCTTC. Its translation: CASSLGSPGLASQRGNEQFF.

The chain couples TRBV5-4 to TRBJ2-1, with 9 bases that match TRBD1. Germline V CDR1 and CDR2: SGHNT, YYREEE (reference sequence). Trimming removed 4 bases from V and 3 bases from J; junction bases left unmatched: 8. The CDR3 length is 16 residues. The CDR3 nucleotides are TGTGCCAGCAGCCAAGACCGGGACAGGGTCTACAATGAGCAGTTCTTC. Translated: CASSQDRDRVYNEQFF.

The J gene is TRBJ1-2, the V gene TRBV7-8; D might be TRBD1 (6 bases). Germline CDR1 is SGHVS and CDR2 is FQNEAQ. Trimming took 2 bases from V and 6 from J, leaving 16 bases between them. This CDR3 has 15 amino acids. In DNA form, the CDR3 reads TGTGCCAGCAGCTTAAGTTCGCGGACAGCGAATGGCTACACCTTC. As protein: CASSLSSRTANGYTF.